One and the same sample provided the 8 T cell receptor beta chains below, sequenced in a study of blood T cell repertoires in COVID-19. TCRdb's copy holds only in-frame clones and misses some; the assay was immunoSEQ multiplex PCR. The sample consists of around 270,000 clones, about 89% of them appearing once. The sequencing input was peripheral blood. The receptors stem from a man aged 35 to 55 who had recovered from COVID-19.

The chain is built from TRBV4-1 and TRBJ2-1, with D perhaps TRBD1 (6 bases). The CDR3 is made up of 15 amino acids. Germline CDR1 and CDR2: MGHRA and YSYEKL. The V end was cut by 3 bases, the J end by 5 bases, with 14 bases between. The CDR3 DNA sequence: TGCGCCAGCAGCCAGGAGGACAGCTATAACAATGAGCAGTTCTTC. Protein: CASSQEDSYNNEQFF.

V is TRBV30 and J is TRBJ1-4, with D uncertain. Trimming cost V 0 bases and J 8 bases, with 4 bases left between them. This CDR3 comprises 11 residues. Germline V gene lookup returns CDR1 GTSNPN and CDR2 SVGIG (reference sequence). The CDR3 nucleotides read TGTGCCTGGAGTGTACAAGAAAAACTGTTTTTT. Its translation: CAWSVQEKLFF.

For this clone: The sample has other DNA sequences that encode this CDR3 too. The chain joins TRBV7-8 to TRBJ1-5; D uncertain. Between the trimmed V and J ends, which lost 5 bases and 0 bases, there was a span of 11 bases. In germline, CDR1 is SGHVS, CDR2 FQNEAQ. This CDR3 comprises 15 residues. The CDR3 here is CASSPGLNSNQPQHF. In DNA form, the CDR3 reads TGTGCCAGCAGCCCAGGACTGAATAGCAATCAGCCCCAGCATTTT.

The chain has TRBV10-3 and TRBJ2-7; 9 bases agree with TRBD1. CDR1 is ENHRY, CDR2 SYGVKD, per germline. The CDR3 contains 13 residues. Trimming at V came to 2 bases and at J to 5 bases, leaving 1 base not matched to a gene. DNA for the CDR3: TGTGCCATCAGTGAGGGGACAGGGAACGAGCAGTACTTC. It yields the protein CAISEGTGNEQYF.

The J gene is TRBJ1-1, the V gene TRBV27; D is possibly TRBD1 (6 bases). The CDR3 runs 14 residues. V was trimmed by 2 bases and J by 5 bases, leaving 12 bases between them. Germline V gene data show CDR1 as MNHEY and CDR2 as SMNVEV (reference sequence). CDR3 sequence reads: CASSLVQGRTEAFF. CDR3 coding DNA: TGTGCCAGCAGTTTAGTTCAGGGGCGAACTGAAGCTTTCTTT.

The V gene is TRBV10-3, the J gene TRBJ1-2, with 8 bases aligning to TRBD1. V was pared by 4 bases and J by 2 bases, with 6 bases of the junction left unmatched. The germline CDR1 and CDR2 sequences are ENHRY and SYGVKD. CDR3 length equals 15 residues. In DNA, the CDR3 is TGTGCCATCAGTGGCCGGACAGGGTACAACTATGGCTACACCTTC. As protein: CAISGRTGYNYGYTF.

This chain uses TRBV5-1 with TRBJ1-2; D not certain. The CDR3 covers 14 residues. Germline values: CDR1 SGHRS, CDR2 YFSETQ. The V gene lost 3 bases and the J gene lost 2 bases, with 11 bases spanning the gap. The chain's CDR3 is CASSSSGGNYGYTF. The CDR3 DNA follows: TGCGCCAGCAGCTCCTCGGGTGGGAACTATGGCTACACCTTC. Full variable domain (remainder filled in from reference TRBV5-1 and TRBJ1-2): KAGVTQTPRYLIKTRGQQVTLSCSPISGHRSVSWYQQTPGQGLQFLFEYFSETQRNKGNFPGRFSGRQFSNSRSEMNVSTLELGDSALYLCASSSSGGNYGYTFGSGTRLTVV.

The chain employs TRBV4-3 and TRBJ2-3; 11 nucleotides match TRBD2. The CDR3 has 20 residues. With V trimmed by 2 bases and J by 2 bases, 15 bases remained unmatched. CDR1 and CDR2 (germline): LGHNA, YSLEER. CDR3 residues: CASSQNPRLAGGWATDTQYF. In nucleotides, the CDR3 is TGCGCCAGCAGCCAAAACCCCAGGCTAGCGGGAGGATGGGCCACAGATACGCAGTATTTT.